The TCR beta chain described here comes from a study of PD-1 blockade in classical Hodgkin lymphoma. Every patient had relapsed following autologous stem cell transplantation, and cohorts differed in brentuximab vedotin exposure. In germline, CDR1 is ENHRY, CDR2 SYGVKD. The CDR3 spans 14 residues. Trimming stripped 2 bases from V and 4 bases from J, with 8 bases between. Assay: immunoSEQ multiplex PCR; the TCRdb copy retains only in-frame clones and omits some. The table records 150,000 or so clones, around 84% of them present only once. The TCR sequence derives from a human donor with classical Hodgkin lymphoma. The V gene is TRBV10-3, the J gene TRBJ1-4; D is unclear. This material consisted of peripheral blood mononuclear cells (PBMCs), taken before the second cycle of nivolumab. The CDR3: CAISETEINEKLFF. DNA for the CDR3: TGTGCCATCAGTGAGACAGAGATTAATGAAAAACTGTTTTTT.